This TCR beta chain was found in a study of T cells in Graves' hyperthyroidism and ophthalmopathy. What was amplified from RNA transcripts were TCR beta CDR3 regions. TCR CDR3 underwent first-round RT-PCR with the HTBI primer set. TCRdb re-derived calls from the multiplex PCR reads in MiXCR, one entry per CDR3 protein. The sample has 600,000 to 750,000 distinct CDR3 sequences, around 16% seen once. Germline V gene lookup returns CDR1 DFQATT and CDR2 SNEGSKA (reference sequence). This CDR3 has 13 residues. Trimming stripped 5 bases from V and 11 bases from J, with 21 bases between. This clonotype showed up just a few times.

Sequenced sample: blood. The chain uses TRBV20-1 and TRBJ1-1; D is perhaps TRBD1 (6 bases). The sequence came from a man aged 50 to 60 with Graves' hyperthyroidism. CDR3 loop: CSASGTSTDSAFF. The CDR3, as DNA: TGCAGTGCTTCCGGGACAAGTACTGATAGCGCTTTCTTT.